Each of the 27 T cell receptor beta chains below was sequenced from the same sample in a study of cytomegalovirus exposure and HLA in healthy donors. Both 60 Vbeta primers and 13 Jbeta primers went into the PCR. Using immunoSEQ multiplex PCR, the repertoire was profiled, and TCRdb retains in-frame clones only, with some absent. The data show 95,000 to 150,000 clones, 81% seen once. The sample consisted of PBMCs. The receptors stem from a woman in her 30s in good health and CMV-seronegative.

A few counts support this clone. The chain links TRBV19 to TRBJ1-2; 9 bases align to TRBD1. The CDR3 spans 12 residues. V lost 3 bases and J lost 10; bases outside the gene matches: 3. Germline V gives CDR1 LNHDA, CDR2 SQIVND (reference sequence). CDR3 region: CASSMGQGDYTF. CDR3 sequence (DNA): TGTGCCAGTAGTATGGGACAGGGAGACTACACCTTC.

J is TRBJ1-5 and V is TRBV2; D remains ambiguous. This CDR3 spans 13 amino acids. V was cut by 7 bases and J by 2 bases, with 9 bases left in between. Germline-derived CDR1 and CDR2 are SNHLY and FYNNEI. CDR3 nucleotide sequence: TGTGCCAGCAAGGAGGGTCGCAATCAGCCCCAGCATTTT. Protein: CASKEGRNQPQHF.

The rearrangement links TRBV11-3 to TRBJ2-7, with D uncertain. CDR1 SGHNT and CDR2 YENEEA come from the germline V gene. CDR3 size: 14 residues. Trimming shortened V by 1 base and J by 0 bases, and 7 bases separated the two germline ends. In nucleotides, the CDR3 is TGTGCCAGCAGCTTAGTTCGGAGCTCCTACGAGCAGTACTTC. Protein sequence: CASSLVRSSYEQYF.

The chain is built from TRBV6-5 and TRBJ2-1, with D perhaps TRBD2 (6 bases). Germline loops: CDR1 MNHEY, CDR2 SVGAGI. The CDR3 spans 15 residues. V lost 2 bases to trimming and J lost 0 bases, with 8 bases between them. CDR3 sequence reads: CASSYRESSYNEQFF. CDR3 nucleotides: TGTGCCAGCAGTTACCGGGAGAGCTCCTACAATGAGCAGTTCTTC.

This clone was detected only a few times. This chain links TRBV5-8 with TRBJ1-6; 7 bases fit TRBD1. CDR3 length: 14 amino acids. CDR1 SGHTS and CDR2 YDEGEE come from the germline V gene. J was trimmed by 5 bases and V by 3 bases; bases with no gene match: 2. The chain's CDR3 is CASSSGQHNSPLHF. The CDR3 DNA is TGTGCCAGCAGCTCGGGACAGCATAATTCACCCCTCCACTTT.

The rearrangement uses TRBV9 and TRBJ2-7; D perhaps matches TRBD2 (6 bases). The CDR3 has 13 residues. V was pared by 4 bases and J by 5 bases, with 13 bases between. Germline-derived CDR1 and CDR2 are SGDLS and YYNGEE. The CDR3 sequence is CASSPGDGNEQYF. CDR3 nucleotide sequence: TGTGCCAGCAGCCCGGGGGACGGGAACGAGCAGTACTTC.

The chain uses TRBV5-1 and TRBJ1-1; 9 bases map to TRBD1. Trimming cost V 6 bases and J 5 bases; bases outside gene matches: 11. The germline CDR1 and CDR2 sequences are SGHRS and YFSETQ. The length of the CDR3 is 15 residues. For the CDR3, the DNA is TGCGCCAGCACCCCGGGACAGGGCAGGCCAACTGAAGCTTTCTTT. Its protein product is CASTPGQGRPTEAFF.

This clone was observed a few times. The chain couples TRBV11-1 to TRBJ2-3, with 11 bases that match TRBD2. In germline, CDR1 is SGHAT, CDR2 FQDESV (reference sequence). The trim removed 3 bases at V and 14 bases at J, leaving 22 bases unmatched. CDR3 length equals 18 residues. CDR3: CASSFRLAGPPLGVGPYF. The CDR3 DNA follows: TGTGCCAGCAGCTTCCGACTAGCGGGACCCCCCCTTGGAGTGGGGCCGTATTTT.

This clone was found a few times. The rearrangement links TRBV2 to TRBJ1-4; 10 nucleotides align to TRBD1. V shed 5 bases, J shed 0 bases, and the junction held 9 bases outside the gene matches. The CDR3 consists of 18 residues. Germline CDR1 SNHLY, CDR2 FYNNEI. CDR3 nucleotide sequence: TGTGCCAGCAGTTCGTCCGGGACAGGGGCTTCAACTAATGAAAAACTGTTTTTT. Its protein is CASSSSGTGASTNEKLFF.

V usage is TRBV5-6 and J usage is TRBJ2-1; D unclear. V dropped 0 bases and J dropped 6 bases, with 7 bases sitting between them. There are 13 residues in the CDR3. Germline V gene lookup returns CDR1 SGHDT and CDR2 YYEEEE. CDR3 nucleotides: TGTGCCAGCAGCTTGGCAGTTGTCAATGAGCAGTTCTTC. Translation: CASSLAVVNEQFF.

The CDR3 reads CASTPGQGAGGNTIYF. In nucleotides, the CDR3 is TGCGCCAGCACCCCGGGACAGGGGGCTGGTGGAAACACCATATATTTT. V usage is TRBV5-1 and J usage is TRBJ1-3; 12 bases align to TRBD1. Trimming at V came to 6 bases and at J to 3 bases, leaving 7 bases not matched to a gene. The CDR3 is 16 amino acids. Germline V CDR1 and CDR2: SGHRS, YFSETQ.

CDR3 residues: CASSPPWTRGNGYTF. The CDR3, as DNA: TGTGCCAGCTCACCACCGTGGACACGTGGCAATGGCTACACCTTC. V is TRBV18 and J is TRBJ1-2; D possibly corresponds to TRBD1 (5 bases). This CDR3 comprises 15 residues. With 0 bases removed from V and 6 bases from J, the gap between germline ends came to 14 bases. The germline gives CDR1 KGHSH, CDR2 LQKENI.

A single count supports this clone. The genes are TRBV7-2 and TRBJ2-1, with unresolved D. CDR3 size: 14 residues. Germline CDR1 reads SGHTA; CDR2 reads FQGNSA. Trimming stripped 4 bases from V and 10 bases from J, with 17 bases between. CDR3 bases: TGTGCCAGCAGCTCCTCACGCGATCAATGGGAGCAGTTCTTC. Its protein product is CASSSSRDQWEQFF.

CDR3: CATSRGSGGLGETQYF. Written as DNA, the CDR3 is TGTGCCACCAGCAGAGGTTCAGGGGGCCTGGGGGAGACCCAGTACTTC. This sequence joins TRBV15 and TRBJ2-5; 8 bases line up with TRBD1. With V trimmed by 1 base and J by 5 bases, 9 bases remained unmatched. CDR3 length: 16 residues. From germline, CDR1 is LNHNV and CDR2 YYDKDF (reference sequence).

V is TRBV4-2 and J is TRBJ1-2; D might be TRBD1 (5 bases). Germline CDR1 reads LGHNA; CDR2 reads YNFKEQ. The CDR3 length is 15 residues. V gave up 1 base and J gave up 4 bases, with 13 bases separating them. CDR3 sequence reads: CASSQGGGLFYGYTF. The CDR3 DNA follows: TGTGCCAGCAGCCAAGGGGGGGGGTTGTTCTATGGCTACACCTTC.

The chain links TRBV19 to TRBJ1-1; TRBD1 might be the D (5 bases). Germline V gene lookup returns CDR1 LNHDA and CDR2 SQIVND (reference sequence). The CDR3 contains 13 residues. V was pared by 6 bases and J by 5 bases, with 13 bases between. CDR3 coding DNA: TGTGCCAGTAGGTCCCAGGGAGGGACTGAAGCTTTCTTT. It yields the protein CASRSQGGTEAFF.

CDR3 residues: CASSLIGSSYNSPLHF. Here the CDR3 DNA reads TGTGCCAGCAGCTTGATTGGGAGCTCCTATAATTCACCCCTCCACTTT. The chain recombines TRBV5-5 with TRBJ1-6; D gene unclear. CDR3 length: 16 residues. Germline assignment: CDR1 SGHKS and CDR2 YYEKEE (reference sequence). V was clipped by 1 base and J by 0 bases, with 8 bases between them.

The rearrangement uses TRBV30 and TRBJ2-5; D not resolved. The J call may be mistaken, given a closer DNA end match to TRBJ2-7. Germline V gene sequence: CDR1 GTSNPN, CDR2 SVGIG (reference sequence). This CDR3 comprises 15 residues. CDR3 region: CAWSDPVPLVYEQYF. The CDR3, as DNA: TGTGCCTGGAGTGACCCTGTCCCCTTGGTCTACGAGCAGTACTTC.

J is TRBJ2-7 and V is TRBV28; 8 bases fit TRBD1. Germline V gene data show CDR1 as MDHEN and CDR2 as SYDVKM. J was trimmed by 0 bases and V by 4 bases; bases with no gene match: 5. The length of the CDR3 is 15 residues. CDR3 amino acids: CASSSAGTGSYEQYF. CDR3 bases: TGTGCCAGCAGTTCTGCCGGGACAGGCTCCTACGAGCAGTACTTC.

The count of this clone is one. V and J are TRBV5-1 and TRBJ2-7; no definite D call. This CDR3 contains 14 residues. In germline, CDR1 is SGHRS, CDR2 YFSETQ. The V gene lost 0 bases and the J gene lost 7 bases, with 14 bases spanning the gap. CDR3 in amino acids: CASSLGGILLEQYF. The CDR3 DNA is TGCGCCAGCAGCTTGGGAGGAATCCTCCTTGAGCAGTACTTC.

The CDR3 reads CASSRPTGSYEQYF. The CDR3 DNA sequence: TGTGCCAGCAGCAGACCGACAGGAAGCTACGAGCAGTACTTC. The rearrangement joins TRBV5-6 to TRBJ2-7; the D gene is possibly TRBD1 (6 bases). V lost 4 bases to trimming and J lost 3 bases, with 14 bases between them. The germline gives CDR1 SGHDT, CDR2 YYEEEE. The CDR3 length is 14 residues.

This clone was seen a single time. The chain has TRBV6-1 and TRBJ1-2; 7 bases line up with TRBD1. The CDR3 covers 12 residues. The V gene's germline CDR1 is MNHNS and CDR2 SASEGT. CDR3 protein: CAGGDRDYGYTF. The CDR3 DNA reads as TGTGCAGGGGGAGACAGGGACTATGGCTACACCTTC.

The rearrangement links TRBV7-8 to TRBJ2-3, with 7 bases that match TRBD2. Per the germline V gene, CDR1 is SGHVS and CDR2 is FQNEAQ. V gave up 4 bases and J gave up 6 bases; unmatched junction bases: 13. The length of the CDR3 is 16 residues. As DNA, the CDR3 is TGTGCCAGCAGCTCAAGGGTGGGAGGGTCGGGGGATACGCAGTATTTT. It yields the protein CASSSRVGGSGDTQYF.

This sequence joins TRBV27 and TRBJ1-5, with a weak D call TRBD1 (5 bases). Germline lookup yields CDR1 MNHEY and CDR2 SMNVEV (reference sequence). Trimming left V 4 bases short and J 2 bases short, with 12 bases between. The CDR3 length is 15 residues. DNA for the CDR3: TGTGCCAGCAGTTGGGGGGGTATCGGCAATCAGCCCCAGCATTTT. Its translation is CASSWGGIGNQPQHF.

The chain carries TRBV4-1 and TRBJ2-1; weak D call: TRBD1 (6 bases). Germline V CDR1 and CDR2: MGHRA, YSYEKL. The length of the CDR3 is 14 residues. Trimming stripped 2 bases from V and 5 bases from J, with 10 bases between. CDR3 in amino acids: CASSQYPGDNEQFF. For the CDR3, the DNA is TGCGCCAGCAGCCAATATCCAGGGGACAATGAGCAGTTCTTC.

Only a few counts were recorded for this clone. The V and J genes are TRBV5-1 and TRBJ1-1; a possible D gene is TRBD1 (5 bases). The CDR3 loop spans 16 amino acids. Germline V gene sequence: CDR1 SGHRS, CDR2 YFSETQ. V lost 4 bases to trimming and J lost 0 bases, with 16 bases between them. The CDR3 nucleotides are TGCGCCAGCAGCACCTCCGACAGACCCATGAACACTGAAGCTTTCTTT. Its protein product is CASSTSDRPMNTEAFF.

This clone was recorded once. The rearrangement joins TRBV7-3 to TRBJ2-1; TRBD2 matches at 10 bases. J lost 6 bases, V lost 3 bases, and 5 bases had no gene match. Germline CDR1 reads SGHTA; CDR2 reads FQGTGA. The CDR3 extends over 15 amino acids. The CDR3 sequence: CASSFLAGGSNEQFF. For the CDR3, the DNA is TGTGCCAGCAGCTTCTTAGCGGGAGGATCCAATGAGCAGTTCTTC.